This T cell receptor (beta chain) was found in a study of blood T cell repertoires in COVID-19. Study summary: Italy, Spain and the United States were the sources of the convalescent and acute COVID-19 samples.

The germline CDR1 and CDR2 sequences are LNHDA and SQIVND (reference sequence). The V and J ends lost 6 bases and 6 bases respectively, with 15 bases between them. The CDR3 has 14 amino acids. Method: immunoSEQ multiplex PCR; TCRdb's copy keeps in-frame clones and lacks some. Among roughly 70,000 clones listed, approximately 80% were seen once. This clonotype was sampled from a man in his fifties or sixties with COVID-19, enrolled during active disease. Sequencing input: peripheral blood. The chain combines TRBV19 with TRBJ1-5, with a possible D match to TRBD1 (5 bases). The CDR3 spells CASRPRGGVQPQHF. CDR3 sequence (DNA): TGTGCCAGTAGGCCCCGGGGGGGGGTTCAGCCCCAGCATTTT. Full variable domain (outside the CDR3, taken from reference TRBV19 and TRBJ1-5): DGGITQSPKYLFRKEGQNVTLSCEQNLNHDAMYWYRQDPGQGLRLIYYSQIVNDFQKGDIAEGYSVSREKKESFPLTVTSAQKNPTAFYLCASRPRGGVQPQHFGDGTRLSIL.